Sequencing of this T cell receptor (beta chain) was carried out in a study of T cell repertoires in cytomegalovirus infection. In TCRdb, the reads were re-called with MiXCR into one record per CDR3 protein. The table records approximately 130,000 distinct CDR3 sequences, roughly 9% of them present only once. This clonotype was counted ten times or more. The CDR3 is 15 residues long. V shed 2 bases and J shed 2 bases, with 11 bases lying between them. CDR1 SGHRS and CDR2 YFSETQ come from the germline V gene. Sequencing input: PBMCs. The source is a human donor in good health (CMV status not recorded). Some clones in this sample may be carry-over from other donors' samples. V gene TRBV5-1 combines with J gene TRBJ2-1; possibly TRBD1 or TRBD2 for D (6 bases each). This CDR3 is CASSFTGATYNEQFF. The CDR3, as DNA: TGCGCCAGCAGCTTCACGGGGGCGACCTACAATGAGCAGTTCTTC. Drawing the rest from reference TRBV5-1 and TRBJ2-1, the complete variable domain is KAGVTQTPRYLIKTRGQQVTLSCSPISGHRSVSWYQQTPGQGLQFLFEYFSETQRNKGNFPGRFSGRQFSNSRSEMNVSTLELGDSALYLCASSFTGATYNEQFFGPGTRLTVL.